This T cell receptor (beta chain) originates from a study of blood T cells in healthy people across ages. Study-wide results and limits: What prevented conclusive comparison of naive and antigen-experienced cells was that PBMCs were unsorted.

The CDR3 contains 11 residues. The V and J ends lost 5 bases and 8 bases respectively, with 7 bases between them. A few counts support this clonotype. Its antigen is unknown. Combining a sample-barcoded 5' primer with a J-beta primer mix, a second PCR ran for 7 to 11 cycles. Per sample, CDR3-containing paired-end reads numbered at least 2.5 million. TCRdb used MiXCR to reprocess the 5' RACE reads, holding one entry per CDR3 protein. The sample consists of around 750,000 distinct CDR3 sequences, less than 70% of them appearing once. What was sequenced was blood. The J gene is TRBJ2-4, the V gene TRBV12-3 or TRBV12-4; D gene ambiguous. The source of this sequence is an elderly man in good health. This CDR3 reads CASSGRDIQYF. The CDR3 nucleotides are TGTGCCAGCAGTGGCAGAGACATTCAGTACTTC.